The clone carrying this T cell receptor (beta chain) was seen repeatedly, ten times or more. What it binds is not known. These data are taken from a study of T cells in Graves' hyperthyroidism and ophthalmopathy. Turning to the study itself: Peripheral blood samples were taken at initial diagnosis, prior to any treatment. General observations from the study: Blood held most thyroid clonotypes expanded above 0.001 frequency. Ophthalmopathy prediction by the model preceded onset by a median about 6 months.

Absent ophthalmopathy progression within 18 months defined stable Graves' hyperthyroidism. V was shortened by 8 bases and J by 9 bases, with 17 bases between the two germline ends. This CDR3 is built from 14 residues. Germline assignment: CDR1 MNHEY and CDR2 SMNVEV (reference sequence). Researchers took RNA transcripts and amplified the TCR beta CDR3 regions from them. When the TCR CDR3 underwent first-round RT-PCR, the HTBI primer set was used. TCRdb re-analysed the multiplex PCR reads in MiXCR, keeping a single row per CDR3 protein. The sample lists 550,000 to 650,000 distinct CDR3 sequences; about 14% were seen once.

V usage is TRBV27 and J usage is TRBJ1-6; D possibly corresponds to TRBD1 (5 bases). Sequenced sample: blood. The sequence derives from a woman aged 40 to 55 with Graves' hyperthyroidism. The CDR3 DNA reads TGTGCCAGCGGGACCAGGGCCTCTGGTTCACCCCTCCACTTT. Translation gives CASGTRASGSPLHF.